These 30 T cell receptor beta chains were sequenced from one sample in a study of blood T cell repertoires in COVID-19. Profiled with immunoSEQ multiplex PCR; TCRdb holds only in-frame clones, not every one. The sample has about 190,000 clones; around 80% are singletons. Sequencing was performed on peripheral blood. The source of these receptors is an elderly woman with active or convalescent COVID-19.

The chain links TRBV11-2 to TRBJ1-3, with TRBD1 matching 10 bases. Trimming at V came to 4 bases and at J to 3 bases, leaving 6 bases not matched to a gene. The germline V gene has CDR1 SGHAT and CDR2 FQNNGV. The CDR3 is made up of 16 amino acids. The CDR3 loop is CASSSRQGAGGNTIYF. For the CDR3, the DNA is TGTGCCAGCAGCTCTAGACAGGGGGCTGGTGGAAACACCATATATTTT.

The chain links TRBV5-8 to TRBJ2-7; no reliable D call. Germline-derived CDR1 and CDR2 are SGHTS and YDEGEE. The CDR3 contains 15 residues. With 4 bases removed from V and 0 bases from J, the gap between germline ends came to 14 bases. The chain's CDR3 is CASSATPQSSYEQYF. CDR3 DNA: TGTGCCAGCAGCGCGACACCTCAGAGCTCCTACGAGCAGTACTTC.

This rearrangement joins TRBV7-2 to TRBJ2-1; 9 bases line up with TRBD2. The V and J ends lost 2 bases and 7 bases, in that order; junction bases with no gene match: 6. The CDR3 is made up of 15 amino acids. The V gene's germline CDR1 is SGHTA and CDR2 FQGNSA. CDR3 amino acids: CASSLKAGGGNEQFF. The CDR3 DNA is TGTGCCAGCAGCTTAAAAGCGGGGGGAGGGAATGAGCAGTTCTTC. Full variable domain (outside the CDR3, taken from reference TRBV7-2 and TRBJ2-1): GAGVSQSPSNKVTEKGKDVELRCDPISGHTALYWYRQSLGQGLEFLIYFQGNSAPDKSGLPSDRFSAERTGGSVSTLTIQRTQQEDSAVYLCASSLKAGGGNEQFFGPGTRLTVL.

On this clone: Within the sample, other DNA sequences also encode this same CDR3. V gene TRBV7-2 combines with J gene TRBJ2-7; TRBD2 matches at 9 bases. This CDR3 region has 15 residues. From germline, CDR1 is SGHTA and CDR2 FQGNSA. V shed 5 bases and J 3 bases; nucleotides not matched to a gene: 8. The CDR3 DNA reads TGTGCCAGCAGCCTTACTAGGACTAGCGTCTACGAGCAGTACTTC. Amino acids: CASSLTRTSVYEQYF.

The chain joins TRBV19 to TRBJ2-1, with a tentative D call TRBD2 (6 bases). The germline gives CDR1 LNHDA, CDR2 SQIVND (reference sequence). V was clipped by 9 bases and J by 1 base, with 13 bases between them. The CDR3 has 14 residues. Written as DNA, the CDR3 is TGTGCCAGCAAATCGGGGGAGTCCTACAATGAGCAGTTCTTC. It translates to CASKSGESYNEQFF.

This chain joins TRBV15 and TRBJ2-2; TRBD1 might be the D (5 bases). This CDR3 has 16 amino acids. The V gene's germline CDR1 is LNHNV and CDR2 YYDKDF (reference sequence). The V gene lost 0 bases and the J gene lost 5 bases, with 13 bases spanning the gap. CDR3 nucleotides: TGTGCCACCAGCAGAGATCCCACAGGAAGAACCGGGGAGCTGTTTTTT. Encoded protein: CATSRDPTGRTGELFF.

The chain is built from TRBV24-1 and TRBJ2-5; D is possibly TRBD1 (5 bases). CDR1 is KGHDR and CDR2 is SFDVKD in the germline V gene. The length of the CDR3 is 14 residues. V was pared by 6 bases and J by 2 bases, with 12 bases between. Here the CDR3 DNA reads TGTGCCACCAGTCAAAGACAGAAGCAAGAGACCCAGTACTTC. Protein: CATSQRQKQETQYF.

The genes are TRBV11-2 and TRBJ2-1; D ambiguous. Deletions cut 2 bases from V and 4 bases from J, with 6 bases between. This CDR3 contains 13 residues. From germline, CDR1 is SGHAT and CDR2 FQNNGV. The CDR3 reads CASSLNSYNEQFF. CDR3 sequence (DNA): TGTGCCAGCAGCTTAAACAGTTACAATGAGCAGTTCTTC. The complete variable domain, with remaining parts taken from reference TRBV11-2 and TRBJ2-1, reads EAGVAQSPRYKIIEKRQSVAFWCNPISGHATLYWYQQILGQGPKLLIQFQNNGVVDDSQLPKDRFSAERLKGVDSTLKIQPAKLEDSAVYLCASSLNSYNEQFFGPGTRLTVL.

A word on this clone: The identical CDR3 is also encoded by other nucleotide sequences in the sample. The J gene is TRBJ2-7, the V gene TRBV4-1; 10 positions agree with TRBD1. The CDR3 loop spans 15 amino acids. The V and J ends lost 1 base and 2 bases, in that order; junction bases with no gene match: 2. The germline gives CDR1 MGHRA, CDR2 YSYEKL. This chain's CDR3 is CASSQGGQGTYEQYF. CDR3 in DNA: TGCGCCAGCAGCCAAGGGGGACAGGGGACCTACGAGCAGTACTTC.

The chain joins TRBV6-1 to TRBJ2-1; 10 bases fit TRBD2. The CDR3 has 16 amino acids. After removal of 4 bases from V and 3 bases from J, the junction contained 6 bases not matched to a gene. Germline lookup yields CDR1 MNHNS and CDR2 SASEGT. CDR3 DNA: TGTGCCAGCAGTGGTCAGCGGGGGGGCGGCTACAATGAGCAGTTCTTC. Translation gives CASSGQRGGGYNEQFF.

The chain uses TRBV5-1 and TRBJ2-5; 10 bases are shared with TRBD2. The CDR3 extends over 16 amino acids. With V trimmed by 4 bases and J by 2 bases, 8 bases remained unmatched. Germline V gives CDR1 SGHRS, CDR2 YFSETQ. CDR3 DNA sequence: TGCGCCAGCAGCCCCTGGACTAGCGGACGTCAAGAGACCCAGTACTTC. As protein: CASSPWTSGRQETQYF.

This rearrangement joins TRBV10-3 to TRBJ2-7, with 9 bases aligning to TRBD2. V shed 2 bases and J 1 base; nucleotides not matched to a gene: 3. The CDR3 has 15 residues. Germline V gives CDR1 ENHRY, CDR2 SYGVKD. The CDR3 bases are TGTGCCATCAGTGAGCTAGCGGGATATTCCTACGAGCAGTACTTC. It specifies CAISELAGYSYEQYF.

The V and J genes are TRBV30 and TRBJ2-7; D gene unclear. This CDR3 spans 11 amino acids. The germline gives CDR1 GTSNPN, CDR2 SVGIG (reference sequence). Trimming removed 0 bases from V and 4 bases from J, with 4 bases in between. CDR3 bases: TGTGCCTGGAGTGTACAGTACGAGCAGTACTTC. Translated, it gives CAWSVQYEQYF.

The chain uses TRBV19 and TRBJ2-7; weak D call: TRBD1 (5 bases). The CDR3 spans 14 residues. Trimming stripped 4 bases from V and 3 bases from J, with 13 bases between. From germline, CDR1 is LNHDA and CDR2 SQIVND (reference sequence). DNA for the CDR3: TGTGCCAGTAGTACCGCAGGGTGGGACTACGAGCAGTACTTC. The encoded protein is CASSTAGWDYEQYF.

The chain's CDR3 is CASSLIAGSGGELFF. For the CDR3, the DNA is TGTGCCAGCAGCTTAATAGCGGGGTCCGGCGGGGAGCTGTTTTTT. This sequence joins TRBV11-1 and TRBJ2-2; 8 bases line up with TRBD2. Germline-derived CDR1 and CDR2 are SGHAT and FQDESV (reference sequence). The ends lost 2 bases at V and 7 bases at J; junction bases unmatched: 6. CDR3 length: 15 residues.

CDR3 sequence (DNA): TGTGCCAGCAGTGAAGCGAACAGGGATGCCAAAAACATTCAGTACTTC. This gives the protein CASSEANRDAKNIQYF. The chain employs TRBV2 and TRBJ2-4, with D perhaps matching TRBD1 (6 bases). Germline CDR1 reads SNHLY; CDR2 reads FYNNEI. The CDR3 consists of 16 residues. V was pared by 0 bases and J by 1 base, with 10 bases between.

The V and J genes are TRBV2 and TRBJ1-5; TRBD1 might be the D (6 bases). CDR1 is SNHLY, CDR2 FYNNEI, per germline. This CDR3 is built from 15 residues. V was pared by 8 bases and J by 2 bases, with 16 bases between. DNA of the CDR3: TGTGCCAGCCCGGGGGCGGGAGATCGCAATCAGCCCCAGCATTTT. It encodes CASPGAGDRNQPQHF.

This chain uses TRBV5-1 with TRBJ2-1; 7 positions match TRBD2. The CDR3 is 14 amino acids. The junction had 3 bases not matched to a gene; V was cut back by 0 bases and J by 6 bases. The germline V gene encodes CDR1 SGHRS and CDR2 YFSETQ. The CDR3 spells CASSLVPGGNEQFF. For the CDR3, the DNA is TGCGCCAGCAGCTTGGTCCCGGGGGGCAATGAGCAGTTCTTC.

The rearrangement links TRBV29-1 to TRBJ1-2, with 8 bases aligning to TRBD1. CDR3 length equals 19 residues. In germline, CDR1 is SQVTM, CDR2 ANQGSEA. Trimming cost V 1 base and J 4 bases; bases outside gene matches: 20. The chain's CDR3 is CSVEVPILDRVGPTYGYTF. In DNA, the CDR3 is TGCAGCGTTGAAGTCCCGATCCTGGACAGGGTCGGCCCCACCTATGGCTACACCTTC.

The chain joins TRBV18 to TRBJ1-2; perhaps TRBD1 as D (6 bases). Germline V gene lookup returns CDR1 KGHSH and CDR2 LQKENI. Trimming cost V 5 bases and J 7 bases, with 14 bases left between them. The CDR3 contains 13 residues. The CDR3 DNA follows: TGTGCCAGCTCAACAGGGTTAACTAGTGGCTACACCTTC. Its translation is CASSTGLTSGYTF.

The sample holds one count of this clone. This sequence joins TRBV19 and TRBJ2-1, with 10 positions matching TRBD1. The ends lost 4 bases at V and 0 bases at J; junction bases unmatched: 3. Germline CDR1 is LNHDA and CDR2 is SQIVND (reference sequence). This CDR3 region has 16 residues. The DNA for the CDR3 is TGTGCCAGTAGTAGAAGGACAGGGGGCTCCTACAATGAGCAGTTCTTC. This translates into CASSRRTGGSYNEQFF.

This clone was seen just once. The V gene is TRBV5-1, the J gene TRBJ2-1, with 8 bases identical to TRBD2. The germline CDR1 and CDR2 sequences are SGHRS and YFSETQ. V lost 4 bases and J lost 2; bases outside the gene matches: 14. The CDR3 loop spans 18 amino acids. CDR3 protein: CASSLTPLSGGPYNEQFF. Written as DNA, the CDR3 is TGCGCCAGCAGCCTGACCCCACTTTCGGGGGGGCCCTACAATGAGCAGTTCTTC.

This clone was observed a few times. The CDR3 sequence is CASSREGLAGGKSNEQFF. CDR3 nucleotide sequence: TGTGCCAGCAGCCGCGAGGGGCTAGCGGGGGGGAAGAGCAATGAGCAGTTCTTC. The chain combines TRBV12-1 with TRBJ2-1; TRBD2 reflects the table's D call only, with no check against the DNA. TRBV12-1 is shown as a pseudogene. CDR3 length: 18 residues.

The rearrangement joins TRBV18 to TRBJ2-5; no definite D call. V shed 0 bases and J shed 5 bases, with 13 bases lying between them. The CDR3 spans 15 residues. Looked up from germline, CDR1 is KGHSH and CDR2 is LQKENI. CDR3 nucleotide sequence: TGTGCCAGCTCACCACCGTCCTTACAGTGGGAGACCCAGTACTTC. Translated, it gives CASSPPSLQWETQYF. The full variable domain, in which reference TRBV18 and TRBJ2-5 provide the parts outside the CDR3, is NAGVMQNPRHLVRRRGQEARLRCSPMKGHSHVYWYRQLPEEGLKFMVYLQKENIIDESGMPKERFSAEFPKEGPSILRIQQVVRGDSAAYFCASSPPSLQWETQYFGPGTRLLVL.

CDR3 region: CASSLRPASGGGTDTQYF. The CDR3 DNA follows: TGTGCCAGCAGCTTAAGGCCGGCTAGCGGGGGAGGCACAGATACGCAGTATTTT. The rearrangement links TRBV5-4 to TRBJ2-3; 10 bases map to TRBD2. Germline values: CDR1 SGHNT, CDR2 YYREEE (reference sequence). Trimming at V came to 2 bases and at J to 1 base, leaving 10 bases not matched to a gene. The CDR3 loop spans 18 amino acids. Together with reference TRBV5-4 and TRBJ2-3, the CDR3 gives the full variable domain: ETGVTQSPTHLIKTRGQQVTLRCSSQSGHNTVSWYQQALGQGPQFIFQYYREEENGRGNFPPRFSGLQFPNYSSELNVNALELDDSALYLCASSLRPASGGGTDTQYFGPGTRLTVL.

The J gene is TRBJ1-3, the V gene TRBV9, with 10 bases identical to TRBD1. This CDR3 has 17 residues. CDR1 is SGDLS and CDR2 is YYNGEE in the germline V gene. V gave up 3 bases and J gave up 2 bases; unmatched junction bases: 8. CDR3 region: CASSATGGAKAGNTIYF. The CDR3 region has the DNA TGTGCCAGCAGCGCGACAGGGGGCGCGAAGGCTGGAAACACCATATATTTT.

This chain joins TRBV12-3 or TRBV12-4 and TRBJ2-5, with D possibly matching TRBD1 (5 bases). CDR3 length equals 13 residues. Trimming removed 3 bases from V and 1 base from J, with 6 bases in between. This chain's CDR3 is CASSFDSQETQYF. The CDR3 region has the DNA TGTGCCAGCAGTTTCGACAGCCAAGAGACCCAGTACTTC.

The chain uses TRBV27 and TRBJ2-1; D is perhaps TRBD2 (6 bases). The CDR3 covers 14 residues. The germline gives CDR1 MNHEY, CDR2 SMNVEV (reference sequence). Trimming cost V 3 bases and J 5 bases, with 11 bases left between them. The CDR3 coding sequence is TGTGCCAGCAGTTTTTTGGGCGGGGACAATGAGCAGTTCTTC. Encoded protein: CASSFLGGDNEQFF.

The rearrangement joins TRBV10-3 to TRBJ1-6; weak D call: TRBD1 (5 bases). The V end was cut by 5 bases, the J end by 5 bases, with 16 bases between. The CDR3 totals 16 residues. Looked up from germline, CDR1 is ENHRY and CDR2 is SYGVKD. The CDR3 nucleotides are TGTGCCATCAGTAAGGACACACCTAGGAATAATTCACCCCTCCACTTT. Its protein is CAISKDTPRNNSPLHF.

V is TRBV15 and J is TRBJ1-1, with D perhaps matching TRBD1 (5 bases). Germline CDR1 reads LNHNV; CDR2 reads YYDKDF (reference sequence). V was pared by 0 bases and J by 3 bases, with 14 bases between. The CDR3 loop spans 16 amino acids. The CDR3 coding sequence is TGTGCCACCAGCAGAGACCCTAGGGGCGGAGACACTGAAGCTTTCTTT. Its protein product is CATSRDPRGGDTEAFF.